This T cell receptor beta chain was identified during a study of response to subunit inactivated influenza vaccine. General study findings and limits: Authors proposed each seasonal influenza vaccination draws in few new T cells.

The table lists this clonotype with a few counts. Its specificity is not known. MiXCR was run by TCRdb on the RT-PCR reads, yielding one entry per CDR3 protein. The sample records about 480,000 distinct CDR3 sequences, about 25% being singletons. Trimming at V came to 7 bases and at J to 2 bases, leaving 1 base not matched to a gene. Germline-derived CDR1 and CDR2 are SQVTM and ANQGSEA. The CDR3 is 12 amino acids. This chain joins TRBV29-1 and TRBJ2-2; 7 nucleotides align to TRBD2. The sequences come from CD4+ T cells sorted from PBMCs, collected roughly 5 days after vaccination. The sequence was collected from a middle-aged man who received an inactivated influenza vaccine. The CDR3: CSGGRNTGELFF. CDR3 nucleotides: TGCAGCGGCGGGAGAAACACCGGGGAGCTGTTTTTT.